These 15 T cell receptor beta chains came from one sample sequenced in a study of cytomegalovirus exposure and HLA in healthy donors. In the PCR, 60 Vbeta and 13 Jbeta primers were used. Libraries were prepared by immunoSEQ multiplex PCR; TCRdb keeps only in-frame clonotypes and omits some of them. The repertoire includes over 150,000 clones, about 64% of them detected once, and 1.4% to 1.5% sits in the top ten. Input material: PBMCs. These receptors all stem from a man between 45 and 60 years old in good health and CMV-seronegative.

The chain recombines TRBV11-2 with TRBJ2-3; TRBD2 matches at 16 bases. The CDR3 contains 18 residues. Losses at the gene ends were 6 bases for V and 8 bases for J; bases not matched to a gene: 14. CDR1 SGHAT and CDR2 FQNNGV come from the germline V gene. CDR3 loop: CASSHTPGTSGGAGTQYF. The CDR3 region has the DNA TGTGCCAGCAGTCATACCCCCGGGACTAGCGGGGGGGCGGGTACGCAGTATTTT.

V gene TRBV6-4 combines with J gene TRBJ2-3; TRBD2 matches at 8 bases. The germline gives CDR1 MRHNA, CDR2 SNTAGT. The trim removed 8 bases at V and 3 bases at J, leaving 7 bases unmatched. The CDR3 totals 14 residues. The DNA of the CDR3 is TGTGCCAGCCGGATAGCGGGGATTACAGATACGCAGTATTTT. It translates to CASRIAGITDTQYF.

This clone occurred a few times. This chain connects TRBV11-2 to TRBJ1-5; TRBD1 aligns across 7 bases. Germline V lookup: CDR1 SGHAT, CDR2 FQNNGV. This CDR3 spans 13 amino acids. V was clipped by 4 bases and J by 5 bases; unmatched bases: 2. The CDR3 is CASSYDRDQPQHF. The CDR3 DNA follows: TGTGCCAGCAGCTACGACAGGGATCAGCCCCAGCATTTT.

V gene TRBV7-2 combines with J gene TRBJ1-6; a weak D match, TRBD1 (5 bases). The V and J ends lost 4 bases and 7 bases respectively, with 11 bases between them. The length of the CDR3 is 14 residues. Germline CDR1 SGHTA, CDR2 FQGNSA. The CDR3 loop reads CASSSRQQNSPLHF. CDR3 DNA sequence: TGTGCCAGCAGCTCGCGACAGCAGAATTCACCCCTCCACTTT.

This clone was seen more than once but under ten times. This chain joins TRBV11-2 and TRBJ1-1; a weak D match, TRBD1 (6 bases). The germline gives CDR1 SGHAT, CDR2 FQNNGV. This CDR3 spans 17 amino acids. V was trimmed by 1 base and J by 2 bases, leaving 17 bases between them. The DNA of the CDR3 is TGTGCCAGCAGCTTAGGGGGGCGAGACAGGTCAAACACTGAAGCTTTCTTT. Protein sequence: CASSLGGRDRSNTEAFF.

This clone was seen a handful of times. The CDR3 loop is CASSYPGRGGQPQHF. CDR3 DNA sequence: TGTGCCAGTAGCTACCCGGGACGGGGGGGACAGCCCCAGCATTTT. The chain carries TRBV19 and TRBJ1-5, with a weak D call TRBD1 (5 bases). Per germline, CDR1 LNHDA and CDR2 SQIVND (reference sequence). The CDR3 has 15 residues. The V end lost 6 bases, the J end lost 7 bases, and 19 bases lay between the germline ends.

This clone showed up just a few times. The sample has other DNA sequences that encode this CDR3 too. This chain connects TRBV7-2 to TRBJ1-6; tentatively, D is TRBD1 (6 bases). Trimming removed 1 base at V and 7 bases at J, with 14 bases between. Germline CDR1 and CDR2: SGHTA and FQGNSA. The CDR3 sequence is 16 residues long. The CDR3 region is CASSLGGVGGNSPLHF. CDR3 nucleotide sequence: TGTGCCAGCAGCTTAGGTGGGGTAGGGGGAAATTCACCCCTCCACTTT.

This sequence joins TRBV6-1 and TRBJ2-3; 7 nucleotides agree with TRBD2. The CDR3 runs to 16 residues. Germline lookup yields CDR1 MNHNS and CDR2 SASEGT. The V and J ends lost 4 bases and 3 bases, in that order; junction bases with no gene match: 10. This CDR3 reads CASSGRLAIQTDTQYF. The CDR3 DNA reads TGTGCCAGCAGTGGCCGACTAGCCATTCAGACAGATACGCAGTATTTT.

The chain combines TRBV27 with TRBJ2-7, with 7 bases aligning to TRBD1. Unmatched junction bases numbered 11, after V lost 10 bases and J lost 2 bases. The CDR3 is made up of 14 amino acids. The germline V gene encodes CDR1 MNHEY and CDR2 SMNVEV (reference sequence). This CDR3 reads CATASLDRTYEQYF. CDR3 DNA sequence: TGTGCCACCGCTTCTCTGGACAGGACCTACGAGCAGTACTTC.

This clone was detected only once. The J gene is TRBJ1-4, the V gene TRBV2; D possibly corresponds to TRBD1 (5 bases). V gave up 7 bases and J gave up 7 bases, with 16 bases separating them. The CDR3 runs 14 residues. Germline-derived CDR1 and CDR2 are SNHLY and FYNNEI. In DNA, the CDR3 is TGTGCCAGCATGGCGGGGCCTCTGGGTGAAAAACTGTTTTTT. Protein sequence: CASMAGPLGEKLFF. Combining the CDR3 with reference TRBV2 and TRBJ1-4 gives the whole variable domain EPEVTQTPSHQVTQMGQEVILRCVPISNHLYFYWYRQILGQKVEFLVSFYNNEISEKSEIFDDQFSVERPDGSNFTLKIRSTKLEDSAMYFCASMAGPLGEKLFFGSGTQLSVL.

V and J are TRBV23-1 and TRBJ1-1, with D hard to call. TRBV23-1 counts as an open reading frame of uncertain function. The CDR3 contains 14 residues. V was cut by 8 bases and J by 3 bases, with 16 bases left in between. The CDR3 DNA reads as TGCGCCAGCCCCTCCTTGGGCCCCGACACTGAAGCTTTCTTT. This codes for CASPSLGPDTEAFF.

This clone appeared a few times. J is TRBJ1-2 and V is TRBV27; 7 bases fit TRBD1. V shed 4 bases, J shed 4 bases, and the junction held 3 bases outside the gene matches. Per germline, CDR1 MNHEY and CDR2 SMNVEV (reference sequence). The CDR3 runs to 13 residues. CDR3 protein: CASSYRGGYGYTF. The CDR3 coding sequence is TGTGCCAGCAGTTACAGGGGAGGCTATGGCTACACCTTC.

V and J are TRBV6-5 and TRBJ1-1; 7 bases align to TRBD1. This CDR3 is built from 12 residues. Germline V gene data show CDR1 as MNHEY and CDR2 as SVGAGI. V trimming: 5 bases; J trimming: 7 bases; junction bases outside the gene matches: 4. As DNA, the CDR3 is TGTGCCAGCAGTCCCAGACAGGGTGAAGCTTTCTTT. Translated, it gives CASSPRQGEAFF.

The chain couples TRBV5-1 to TRBJ1-2; tentative D call: TRBD1 (6 bases). This CDR3 has 14 residues. Trimming removed 2 bases from V and 6 bases from J, with 14 bases in between. The germline V gene encodes CDR1 SGHRS and CDR2 YFSETQ. CDR3 in amino acids: CASSFSPGVDGYTF. The DNA of the CDR3 is TGCGCCAGCAGCTTCTCTCCAGGGGTGGATGGCTACACCTTC.

This clone was counted between two and nine times. V usage is TRBV7-2 and J usage is TRBJ2-3, with D tentatively TRBD1 (6 bases). Looked up from germline, CDR1 is SGHTA and CDR2 is FQGNSA. CDR3 length: 16 amino acids. V was cut by 5 bases and J by 0 bases, with 15 bases left in between. The CDR3: CASSVGQGSSTDTQYF. As DNA, the CDR3 is TGTGCCAGCAGCGTAGGGCAGGGGTCAAGCACAGATACGCAGTATTTT.